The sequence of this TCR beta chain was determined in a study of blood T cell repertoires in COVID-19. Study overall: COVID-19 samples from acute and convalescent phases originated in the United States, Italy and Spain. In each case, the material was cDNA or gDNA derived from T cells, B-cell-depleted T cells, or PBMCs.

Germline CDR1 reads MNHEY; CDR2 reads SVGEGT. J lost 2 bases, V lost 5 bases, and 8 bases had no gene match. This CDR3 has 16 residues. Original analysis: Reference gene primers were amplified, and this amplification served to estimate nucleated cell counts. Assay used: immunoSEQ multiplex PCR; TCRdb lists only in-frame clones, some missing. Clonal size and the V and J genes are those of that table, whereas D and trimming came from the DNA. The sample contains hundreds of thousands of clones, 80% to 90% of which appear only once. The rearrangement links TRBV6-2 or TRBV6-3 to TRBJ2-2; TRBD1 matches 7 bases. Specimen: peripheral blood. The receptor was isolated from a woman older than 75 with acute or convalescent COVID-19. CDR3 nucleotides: TGTGCCAGCAGTCAACGCCGGGACAGCAACACCGGGGAGCTGTTTTTT. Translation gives CASSQRRDSNTGELFF.